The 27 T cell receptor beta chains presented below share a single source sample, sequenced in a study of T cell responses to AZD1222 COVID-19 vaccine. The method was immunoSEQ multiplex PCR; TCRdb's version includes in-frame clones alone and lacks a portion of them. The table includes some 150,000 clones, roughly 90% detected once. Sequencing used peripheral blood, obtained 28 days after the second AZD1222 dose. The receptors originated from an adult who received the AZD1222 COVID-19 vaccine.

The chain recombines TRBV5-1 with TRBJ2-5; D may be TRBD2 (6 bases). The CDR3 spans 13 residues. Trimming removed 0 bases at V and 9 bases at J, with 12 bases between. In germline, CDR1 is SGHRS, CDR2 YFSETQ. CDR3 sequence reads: CASSLELAWAQYF. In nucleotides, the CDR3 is TGCGCCAGCAGCTTGGAACTAGCTTGGGCCCAGTACTTC.

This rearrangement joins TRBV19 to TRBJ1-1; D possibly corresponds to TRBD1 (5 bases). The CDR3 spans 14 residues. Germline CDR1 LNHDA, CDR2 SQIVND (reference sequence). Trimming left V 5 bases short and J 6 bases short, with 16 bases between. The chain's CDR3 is CASSRGNQASEAFF. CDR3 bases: TGTGCCAGTAGTCGGGGGAATCAAGCCTCTGAAGCTTTCTTT.

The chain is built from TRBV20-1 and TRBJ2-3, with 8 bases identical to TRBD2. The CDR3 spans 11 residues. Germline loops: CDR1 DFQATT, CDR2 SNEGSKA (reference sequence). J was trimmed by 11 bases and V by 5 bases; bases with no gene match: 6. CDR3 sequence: CSAVRTSKQYF. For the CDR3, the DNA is TGCAGTGCTGTCAGGACTAGCAAGCAGTATTTT.

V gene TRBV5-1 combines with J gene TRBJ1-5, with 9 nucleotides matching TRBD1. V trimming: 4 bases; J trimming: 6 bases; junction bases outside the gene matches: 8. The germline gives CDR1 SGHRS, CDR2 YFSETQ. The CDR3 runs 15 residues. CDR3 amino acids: CASSPTGQGAQPQHF. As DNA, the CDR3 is TGCGCCAGCAGCCCAACGGGACAGGGTGCTCAGCCCCAGCATTTT.

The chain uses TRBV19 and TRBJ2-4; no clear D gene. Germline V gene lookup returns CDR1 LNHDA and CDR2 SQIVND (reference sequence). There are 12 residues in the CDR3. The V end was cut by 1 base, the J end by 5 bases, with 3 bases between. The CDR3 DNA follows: TGTGCCAGTAGTATAGGACAAAACATTCAGTACTTC. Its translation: CASSIGQNIQYF.

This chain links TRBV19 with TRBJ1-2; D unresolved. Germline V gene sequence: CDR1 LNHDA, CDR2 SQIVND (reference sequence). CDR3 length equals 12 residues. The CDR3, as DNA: TGTGCGCTGGGCCGTTCTTCCGATGGCTACACCTTC. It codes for CALGRSSDGYTF.

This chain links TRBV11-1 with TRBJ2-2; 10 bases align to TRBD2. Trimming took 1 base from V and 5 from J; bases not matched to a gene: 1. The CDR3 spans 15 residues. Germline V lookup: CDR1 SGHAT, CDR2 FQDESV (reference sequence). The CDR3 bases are TGTGCCAGCAGCTTAGTGGGACTAGCGACCGGGGAGCTGTTTTTT. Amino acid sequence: CASSLVGLATGELFF.

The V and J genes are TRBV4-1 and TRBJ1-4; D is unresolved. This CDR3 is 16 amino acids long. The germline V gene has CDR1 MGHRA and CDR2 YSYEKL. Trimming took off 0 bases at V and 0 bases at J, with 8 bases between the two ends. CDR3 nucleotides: TGCGCCAGCAGCCAAGATCAAGGTACAACTAATGAAAAACTGTTTTTT. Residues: CASSQDQGTTNEKLFF.

CDR3 in DNA: TGCGCCAGCAGCTTGGGGTCGTGGGGCGAGCAGTACTTC. Protein sequence: CASSLGSWGEQYF. The V gene is TRBV5-1, the J gene TRBJ2-7; D not resolved. The CDR3 has 13 amino acids. Trimming left V 0 bases short and J 6 bases short, with 10 bases between. Germline V lookup: CDR1 SGHRS, CDR2 YFSETQ.

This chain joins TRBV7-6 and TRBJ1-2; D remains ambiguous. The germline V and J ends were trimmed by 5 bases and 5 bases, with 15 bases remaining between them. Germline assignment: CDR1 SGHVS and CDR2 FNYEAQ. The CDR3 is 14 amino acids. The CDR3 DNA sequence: TGTGCCAGCAGCCCCTCGGGAGTTCTATATGGCTACACCTTC. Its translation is CASSPSGVLYGYTF. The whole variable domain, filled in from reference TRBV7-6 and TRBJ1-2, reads GAGVSQSPRYKVTKRGQDVALRCDPISGHVSLYWYRQALGQGPEFLTYFNYEAQQDKSGLPNDRFSAERPEGSISTLTIQRTEQRDSAMYRCASSPSGVLYGYTFGSGTRLTVV.

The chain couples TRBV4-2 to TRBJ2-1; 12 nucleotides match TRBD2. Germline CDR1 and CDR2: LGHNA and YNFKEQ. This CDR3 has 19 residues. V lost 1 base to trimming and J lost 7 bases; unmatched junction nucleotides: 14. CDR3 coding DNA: TGTGCCAGCAGCCAAGGGCAGGCTAGCGGGAGGGCCGGGAGAAATGAGCAGTTCTTC. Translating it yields CASSQGQASGRAGRNEQFF.

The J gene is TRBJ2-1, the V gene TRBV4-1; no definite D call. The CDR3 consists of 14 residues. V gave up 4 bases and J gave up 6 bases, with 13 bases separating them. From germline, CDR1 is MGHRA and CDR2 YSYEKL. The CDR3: CASSPPLGSNEQFF. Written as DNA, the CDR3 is TGCGCCAGCAGCCCCCCCTTGGGTTCCAATGAGCAGTTCTTC.

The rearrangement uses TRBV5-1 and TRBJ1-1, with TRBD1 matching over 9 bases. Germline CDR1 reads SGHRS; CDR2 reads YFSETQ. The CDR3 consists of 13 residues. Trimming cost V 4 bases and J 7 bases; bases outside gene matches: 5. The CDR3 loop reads CASSLDRGFEAFF. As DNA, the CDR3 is TGCGCCAGCAGCCTGGACAGGGGCTTTGAAGCTTTCTTT.

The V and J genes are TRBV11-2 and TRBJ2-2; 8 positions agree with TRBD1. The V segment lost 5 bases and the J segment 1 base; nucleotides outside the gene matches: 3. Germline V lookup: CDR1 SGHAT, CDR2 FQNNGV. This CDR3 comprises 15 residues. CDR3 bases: TGTGCCAGCAGCCCGGACAGGGTGAACACCGGGGAGCTGTTTTTT. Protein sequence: CASSPDRVNTGELFF.

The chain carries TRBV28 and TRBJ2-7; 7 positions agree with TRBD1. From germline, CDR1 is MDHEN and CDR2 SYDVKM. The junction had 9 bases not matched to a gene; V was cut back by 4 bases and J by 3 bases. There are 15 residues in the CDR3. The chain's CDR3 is CASSSSGTVIYEQYF. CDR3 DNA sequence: TGTGCCAGCAGTTCCTCCGGGACAGTGATCTACGAGCAGTACTTC.

In DNA form, the CDR3 reads TGTGCCAGCAGCCCCCACCGGGACGCGAGCTCCTACGAGCAGTACTTC. This gives the protein CASSPHRDASSYEQYF. V gene TRBV9 combines with J gene TRBJ2-7; D may correspond to TRBD1 or TRBD2 (5 bases each). Germline V gene sequence: CDR1 SGDLS, CDR2 YYNGEE. The CDR3 has 16 amino acids. V lost 4 bases, J lost 0 bases, and 17 bases lay in between.

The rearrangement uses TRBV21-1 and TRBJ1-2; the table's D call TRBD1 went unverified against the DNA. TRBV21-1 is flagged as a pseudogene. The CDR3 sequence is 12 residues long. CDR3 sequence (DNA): TGTGCCAGCAGCAAAAGGGACAGTGGCTACACCTTC. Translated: CASSKRDSGYTF.

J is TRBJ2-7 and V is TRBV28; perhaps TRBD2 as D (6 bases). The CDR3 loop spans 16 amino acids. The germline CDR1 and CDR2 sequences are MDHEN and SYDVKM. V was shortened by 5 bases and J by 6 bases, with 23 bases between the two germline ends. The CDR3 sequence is CASSESRLVKSLEQYF. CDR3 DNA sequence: TGTGCCAGCAGTGAGTCTAGACTAGTCAAATCGCTCGAGCAGTACTTC.

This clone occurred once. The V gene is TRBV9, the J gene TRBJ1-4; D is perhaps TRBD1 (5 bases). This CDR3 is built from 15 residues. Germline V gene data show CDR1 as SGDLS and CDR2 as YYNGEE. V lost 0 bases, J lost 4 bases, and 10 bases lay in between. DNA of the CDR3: TGTGCCAGCAGCGTAGCCGGGGGGGTTAATGAAAAACTGTTTTTT. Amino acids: CASSVAGGVNEKLFF.

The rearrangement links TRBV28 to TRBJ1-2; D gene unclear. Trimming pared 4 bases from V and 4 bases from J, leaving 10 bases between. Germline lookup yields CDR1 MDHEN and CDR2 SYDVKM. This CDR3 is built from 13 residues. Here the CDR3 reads CASSSQEGYGYTF. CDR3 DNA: TGTGCCAGCAGTTCCCAGGAGGGCTATGGCTACACCTTC.

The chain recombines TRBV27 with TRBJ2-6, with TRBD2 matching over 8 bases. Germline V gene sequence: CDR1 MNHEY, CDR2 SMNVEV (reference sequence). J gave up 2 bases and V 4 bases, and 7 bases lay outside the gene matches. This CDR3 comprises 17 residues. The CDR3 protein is CASSSNPGGAGANVLTF. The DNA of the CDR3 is TGTGCCAGCAGTTCCAATCCCGGGGGGGCTGGGGCCAACGTCCTGACTTTC. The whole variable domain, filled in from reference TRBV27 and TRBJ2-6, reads EAQVTQNPRYLITVTGKKLTVTCSQNMNHEYMSWYRQDPGLGLRQIYYSMNVEVTDKGDVPEGYKVSRKEKRNFPLILESPSPNQTSLYFCASSSNPGGAGANVLTFGAGSRLTVL.

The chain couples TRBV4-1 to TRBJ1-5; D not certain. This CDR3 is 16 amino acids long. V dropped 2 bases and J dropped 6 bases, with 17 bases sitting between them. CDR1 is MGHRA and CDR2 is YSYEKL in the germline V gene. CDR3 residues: CASSQWPLGFGQPQHF. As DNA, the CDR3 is TGCGCCAGCAGCCAATGGCCGTTGGGGTTTGGTCAGCCCCAGCATTTT.

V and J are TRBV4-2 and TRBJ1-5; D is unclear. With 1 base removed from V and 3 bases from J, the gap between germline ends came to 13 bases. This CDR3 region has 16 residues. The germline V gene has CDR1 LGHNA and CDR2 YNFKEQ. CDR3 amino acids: CASSQVGQKLNQPQHF. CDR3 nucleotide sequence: TGTGCCAGCAGCCAAGTTGGCCAGAAACTCAATCAGCCCCAGCATTTT.

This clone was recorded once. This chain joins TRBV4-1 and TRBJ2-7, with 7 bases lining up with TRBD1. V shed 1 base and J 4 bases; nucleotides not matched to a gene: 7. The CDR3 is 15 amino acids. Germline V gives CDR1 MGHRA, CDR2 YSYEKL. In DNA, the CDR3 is TGCGCCAGCAGCCAAGTGGGACAGACGGTATACGAGCAGTACTTC. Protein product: CASSQVGQTVYEQYF.

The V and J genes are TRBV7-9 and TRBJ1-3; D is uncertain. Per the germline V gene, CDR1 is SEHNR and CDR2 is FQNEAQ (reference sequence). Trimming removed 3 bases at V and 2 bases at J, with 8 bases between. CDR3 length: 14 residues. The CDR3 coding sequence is TGTGCCAGCAGCTTTTTAGCGCCTGGAAACACCATATATTTT. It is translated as CASSFLAPGNTIYF.

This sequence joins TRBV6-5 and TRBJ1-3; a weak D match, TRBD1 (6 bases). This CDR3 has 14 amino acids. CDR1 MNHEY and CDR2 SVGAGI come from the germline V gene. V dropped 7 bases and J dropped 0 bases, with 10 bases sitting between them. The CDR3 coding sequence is TGTGCCAGCACCGCAGGGGTCTCTGGAAACACCATATATTTT. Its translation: CASTAGVSGNTIYF.

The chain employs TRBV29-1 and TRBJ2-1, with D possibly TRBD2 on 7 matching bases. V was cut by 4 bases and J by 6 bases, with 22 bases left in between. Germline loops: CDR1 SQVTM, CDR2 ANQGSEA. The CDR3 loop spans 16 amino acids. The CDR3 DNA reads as TGCAGCGTTGCCTCGTACTACGGGGGGCCCTCCAATGAGCAGTTCTTC. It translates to CSVASYYGGPSNEQFF.